A single T cell receptor (beta chain) is shown here with its context. This specimen comes from a study of T cells in Graves' hyperthyroidism and ophthalmopathy. TCR beta CDR3 regions were amplified from RNA. The HTBI primer set drove a first-round RT-PCR of the TCR CDR3. TCRdb ran MiXCR on the multiplex PCR reads and lists one entry per CDR3 protein. This sample has 150,000 or so distinct CDR3 sequences, with around 21% found just once. CDR3 length equals 15 residues. Germline trimming cut 6 bases from V and 3 bases from J; bases unmatched to any gene: 9. Looked up from germline, CDR1 is MDHEN and CDR2 is SYDVKM.

The chain uses TRBV28 and TRBJ2-3, with 7 bases identical to TRBD2. Sequenced sample: blood. The clonotype originates from a woman aged 50 to 60 with Graves' hyperthyroidism that later progressed to Graves' ophthalmopathy. The CDR3 sequence is CASSLTSAGTDTQYF. CDR3 bases: TGTGCCAGCAGCCTTACTAGCGCTGGTACAGATACGCAGTATTTT.